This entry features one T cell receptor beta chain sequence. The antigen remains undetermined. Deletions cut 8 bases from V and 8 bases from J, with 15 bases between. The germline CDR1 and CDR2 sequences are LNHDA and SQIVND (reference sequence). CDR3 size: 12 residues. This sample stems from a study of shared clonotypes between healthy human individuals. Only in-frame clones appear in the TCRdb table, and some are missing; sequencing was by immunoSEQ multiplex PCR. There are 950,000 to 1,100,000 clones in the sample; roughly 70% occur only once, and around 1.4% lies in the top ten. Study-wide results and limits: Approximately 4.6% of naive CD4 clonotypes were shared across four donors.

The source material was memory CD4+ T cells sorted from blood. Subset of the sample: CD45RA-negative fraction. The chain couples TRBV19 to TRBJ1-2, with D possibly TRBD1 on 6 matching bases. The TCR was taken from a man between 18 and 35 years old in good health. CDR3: CASSDRPGGYTF. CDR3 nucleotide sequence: TGTGCCAGTTCCGACAGGCCGGGAGGCTACACCTTC.